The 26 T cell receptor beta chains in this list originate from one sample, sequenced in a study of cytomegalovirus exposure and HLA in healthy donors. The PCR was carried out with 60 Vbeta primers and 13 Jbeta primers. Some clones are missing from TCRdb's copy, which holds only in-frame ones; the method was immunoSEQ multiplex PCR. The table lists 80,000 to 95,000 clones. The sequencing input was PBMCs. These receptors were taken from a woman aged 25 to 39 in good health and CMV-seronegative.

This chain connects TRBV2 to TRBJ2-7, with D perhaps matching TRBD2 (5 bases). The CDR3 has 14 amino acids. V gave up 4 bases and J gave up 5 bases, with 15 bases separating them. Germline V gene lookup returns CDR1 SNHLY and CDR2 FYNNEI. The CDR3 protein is CASSVEGRVHEQYF. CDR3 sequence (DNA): TGTGCCAGCAGTGTTGAAGGGAGAGTCCACGAGCAGTACTTC.

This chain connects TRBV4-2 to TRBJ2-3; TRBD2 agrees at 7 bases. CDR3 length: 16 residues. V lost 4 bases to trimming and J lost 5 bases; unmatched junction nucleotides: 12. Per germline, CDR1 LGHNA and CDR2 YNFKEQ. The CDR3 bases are TGTGCCAGCAGCCCCCTAGCAGGGTCGGGGGGAGATACGCAGTATTTT. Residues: CASSPLAGSGGDTQYF.

This CDR3 reads CASSPIVTGSEQYF. DNA of the CDR3: TGTGCCAGCTCACCAATTGTTACGGGTTCCGAGCAGTACTTC. This rearrangement joins TRBV18 to TRBJ2-7; D ambiguous. The germline CDR1 and CDR2 sequences are KGHSH and LQKENI. Trimming removed 2 bases from V and 6 bases from J, with 14 bases in between. CDR3 size: 14 residues.

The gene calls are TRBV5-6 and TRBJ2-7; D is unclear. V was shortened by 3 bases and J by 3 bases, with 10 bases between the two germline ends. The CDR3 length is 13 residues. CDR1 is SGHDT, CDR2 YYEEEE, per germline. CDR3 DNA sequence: TGTGCCAGCAGCTCAGGCCCGTACTACGAGCAGTACTTC. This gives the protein CASSSGPYYEQYF.

The DNA of the CDR3 is TGTGCCTGGAGTACCGGGTTCGGAGATACGCAGTATTTT. This sequence encodes CAWSTGFGDTQYF. J is TRBJ2-3 and V is TRBV30; D remains ambiguous. The CDR3 is 13 residues long. Per germline, CDR1 GTSNPN and CDR2 SVGIG (reference sequence). Trimming removed 2 bases at V and 5 bases at J, with 11 bases between.

The CDR3: CASSIGNRGRNTEAFF. In DNA form, the CDR3 reads TGTGCCAGTAGTATAGGAAACAGGGGCCGGAACACTGAAGCTTTCTTT. This chain links TRBV19 with TRBJ1-1; 7 bases are shared with TRBD1. The CDR3 contains 16 residues. CDR1 and CDR2 (germline): LNHDA, SQIVND (reference sequence). The V and J ends lost 1 base and 1 base, in that order; junction bases with no gene match: 6. The whole variable domain, filled in from reference TRBV19 and TRBJ1-1, reads DGGITQSPKYLFRKEGQNVTLSCEQNLNHDAMYWYRQDPGQGLRLIYYSQIVNDFQKGDIAEGYSVSREKKESFPLTVTSAQKNPTAFYLCASSIGNRGRNTEAFFGQGTRLTVV.

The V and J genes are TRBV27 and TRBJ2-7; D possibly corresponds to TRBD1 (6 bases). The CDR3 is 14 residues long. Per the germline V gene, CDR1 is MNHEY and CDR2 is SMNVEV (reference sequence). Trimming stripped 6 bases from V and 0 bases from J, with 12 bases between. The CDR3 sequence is CASSPGQSSYEQYF. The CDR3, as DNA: TGTGCCAGCAGCCCTGGACAGAGCTCCTACGAGCAGTACTTC.

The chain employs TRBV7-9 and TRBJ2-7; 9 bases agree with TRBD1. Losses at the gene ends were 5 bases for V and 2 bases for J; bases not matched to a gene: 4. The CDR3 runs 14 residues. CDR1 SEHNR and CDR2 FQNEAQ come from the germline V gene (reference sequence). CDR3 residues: CASSKGQGTYEQYF. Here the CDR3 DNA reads TGTGCCAGCAGCAAGGGACAGGGAACCTACGAGCAGTACTTC.

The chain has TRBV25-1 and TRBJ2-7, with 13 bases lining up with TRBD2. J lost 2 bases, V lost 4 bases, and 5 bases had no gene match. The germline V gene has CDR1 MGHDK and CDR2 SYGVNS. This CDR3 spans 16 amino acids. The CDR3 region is CASSGGTSGDTYEQYF. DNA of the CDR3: TGTGCCAGCAGTGGGGGGACTAGCGGGGATACCTACGAGCAGTACTTC.

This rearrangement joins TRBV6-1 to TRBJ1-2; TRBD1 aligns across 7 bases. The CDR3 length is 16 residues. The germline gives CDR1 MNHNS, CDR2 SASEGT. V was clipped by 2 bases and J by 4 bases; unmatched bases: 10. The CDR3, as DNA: TGTGCCAGCAGTGAATTTAGGGTTGGGGACAGCTATGGCTACACCTTC. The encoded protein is CASSEFRVGDSYGYTF.

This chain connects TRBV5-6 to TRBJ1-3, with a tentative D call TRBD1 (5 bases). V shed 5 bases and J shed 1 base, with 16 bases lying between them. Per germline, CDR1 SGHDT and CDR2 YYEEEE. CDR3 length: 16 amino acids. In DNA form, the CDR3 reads TGTGCCAGCAGTTCAGTTACCCAGGGATCTGGAAACACCATATATTTT. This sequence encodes CASSSVTQGSGNTIYF. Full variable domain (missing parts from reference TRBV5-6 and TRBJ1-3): DAGVTQSPTHLIKTRGQQVTLRCSPKSGHDTVSWYQQALGQGPQFIFQYYEEEERQRGNFPDRFSGHQFPNYSSELNVNALLLGDSALYLCASSSVTQGSGNTIYFGEGSWLTVV.

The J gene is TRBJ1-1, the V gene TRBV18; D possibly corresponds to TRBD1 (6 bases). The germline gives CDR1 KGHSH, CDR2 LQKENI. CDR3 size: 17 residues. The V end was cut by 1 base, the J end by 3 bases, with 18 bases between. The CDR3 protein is CASSPRPSGQLDTEAFF. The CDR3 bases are TGTGCCAGCTCACCACGTCCGTCCGGACAGTTAGACACTGAAGCTTTCTTT.

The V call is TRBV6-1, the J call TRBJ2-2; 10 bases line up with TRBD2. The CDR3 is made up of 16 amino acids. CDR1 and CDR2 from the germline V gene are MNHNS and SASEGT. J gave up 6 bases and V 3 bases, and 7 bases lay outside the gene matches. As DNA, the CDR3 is TGTGCCAGCAGTGATCGAGCGGGAGGGTTGGCCGGGGAGCTGTTTTTT. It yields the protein CASSDRAGGLAGELFF.

The CDR3 DNA sequence: TGCGCCAGCAGCTTGGGGACAGGGTACTACGAGCAGTACTTC. This codes for CASSLGTGYYEQYF. The chain uses TRBV5-1 and TRBJ2-7, with TRBD1 matching over 8 bases. This CDR3 is 14 amino acids long. Per the germline V gene, CDR1 is SGHRS and CDR2 is YFSETQ. V was clipped by 0 bases and J by 3 bases; unmatched bases: 2. The variable domain in full, completed from reference TRBV5-1 and TRBJ2-7, reads KAGVTQTPRYLIKTRGQQVTLSCSPISGHRSVSWYQQTPGQGLQFLFEYFSETQRNKGNFPGRFSGRQFSNSRSEMNVSTLELGDSALYLCASSLGTGYYEQYFGPGTRLTVT.

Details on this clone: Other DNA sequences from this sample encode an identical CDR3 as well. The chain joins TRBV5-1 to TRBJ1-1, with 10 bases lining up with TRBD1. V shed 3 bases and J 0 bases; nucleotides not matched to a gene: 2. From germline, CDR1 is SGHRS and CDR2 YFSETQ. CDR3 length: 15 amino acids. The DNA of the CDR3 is TGCGCCAGCAGCTCGGGACAGGGGATGAACACTGAAGCTTTCTTT. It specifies CASSSGQGMNTEAFF.

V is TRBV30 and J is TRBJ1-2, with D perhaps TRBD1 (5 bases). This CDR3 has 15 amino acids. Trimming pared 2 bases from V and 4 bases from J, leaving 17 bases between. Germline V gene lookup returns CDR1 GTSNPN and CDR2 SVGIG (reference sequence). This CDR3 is CAWSKWGGEGYGYTF. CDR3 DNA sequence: TGTGCCTGGAGTAAATGGGGAGGGGAGGGCTATGGCTACACCTTC.

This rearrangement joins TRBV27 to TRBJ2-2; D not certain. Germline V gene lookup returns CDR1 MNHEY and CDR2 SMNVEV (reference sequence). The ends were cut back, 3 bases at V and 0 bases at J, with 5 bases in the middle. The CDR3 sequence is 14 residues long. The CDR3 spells CASSLGSNTGELFF. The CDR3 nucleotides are TGTGCCAGCAGTTTGGGCTCGAACACCGGGGAGCTGTTTTTT.

CDR3 loop: CASSFWSRVPYEQYF. CDR3 bases: TGTGCCAGCAGCTTTTGGTCCAGGGTGCCCTACGAGCAGTACTTC. The chain joins TRBV5-6 to TRBJ2-7, with D tentatively TRBD1 (5 bases). The germline CDR1 and CDR2 sequences are SGHDT and YYEEEE. The V gene lost 2 bases and the J gene lost 2 bases, with 14 bases spanning the gap. This CDR3 contains 15 residues.

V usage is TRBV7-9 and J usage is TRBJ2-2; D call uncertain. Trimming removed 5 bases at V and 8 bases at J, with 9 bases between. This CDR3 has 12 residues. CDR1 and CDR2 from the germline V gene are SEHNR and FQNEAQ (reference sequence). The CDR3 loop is CASSPLSGELFF. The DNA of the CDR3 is TGTGCCAGCAGCCCACTGTCTGGGGAGCTGTTTTTT.

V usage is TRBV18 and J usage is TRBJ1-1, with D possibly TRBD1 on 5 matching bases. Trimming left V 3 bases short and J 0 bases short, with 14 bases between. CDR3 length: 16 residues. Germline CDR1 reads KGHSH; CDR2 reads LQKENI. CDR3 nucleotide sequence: TGTGCCAGCTCACCTGGCCGGGGGGGATTGAACACTGAAGCTTTCTTT. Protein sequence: CASSPGRGGLNTEAFF.

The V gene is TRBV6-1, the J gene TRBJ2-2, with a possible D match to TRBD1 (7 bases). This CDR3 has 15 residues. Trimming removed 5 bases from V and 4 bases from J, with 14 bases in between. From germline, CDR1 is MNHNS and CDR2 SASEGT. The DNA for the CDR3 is TGTGCCAGCAGTAGACAGGGACTGGGCACCGGGGAGCTGTTTTTT. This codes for CASSRQGLGTGELFF.

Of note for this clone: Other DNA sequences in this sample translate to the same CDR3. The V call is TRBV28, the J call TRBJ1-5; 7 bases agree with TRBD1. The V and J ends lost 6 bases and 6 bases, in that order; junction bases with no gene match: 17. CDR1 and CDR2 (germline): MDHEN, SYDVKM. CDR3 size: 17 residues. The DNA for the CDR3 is TGTGCCAGCAGAACGAACCGACAGGGAAGGTTGGGTCAGCCCCAGCATTTT. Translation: CASRTNRQGRLGQPQHF.

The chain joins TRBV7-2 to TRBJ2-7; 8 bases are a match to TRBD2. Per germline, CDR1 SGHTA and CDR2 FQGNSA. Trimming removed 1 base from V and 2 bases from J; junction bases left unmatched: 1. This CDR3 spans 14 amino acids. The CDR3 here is CASSLEAGAYEQYF. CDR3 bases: TGTGCCAGCAGCTTAGAAGCGGGAGCCTACGAGCAGTACTTC. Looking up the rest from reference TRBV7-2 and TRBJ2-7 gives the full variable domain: GAGVSQSPSNKVTEKGKDVELRCDPISGHTALYWYRQSLGQGLEFLIYFQGNSAPDKSGLPSDRFSAERTGGSVSTLTIQRTQQEDSAVYLCASSLEAGAYEQYFGPGTRLTVT.

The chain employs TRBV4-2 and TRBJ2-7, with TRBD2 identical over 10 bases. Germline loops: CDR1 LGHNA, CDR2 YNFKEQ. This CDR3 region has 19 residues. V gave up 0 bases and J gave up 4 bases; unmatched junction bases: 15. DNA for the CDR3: TGTGCCAGCAGCCAAGATTCTCGTCTTTCTAGCGGGGGTGCTTACGAGCAGTACTTC. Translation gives CASSQDSRLSSGGAYEQYF.

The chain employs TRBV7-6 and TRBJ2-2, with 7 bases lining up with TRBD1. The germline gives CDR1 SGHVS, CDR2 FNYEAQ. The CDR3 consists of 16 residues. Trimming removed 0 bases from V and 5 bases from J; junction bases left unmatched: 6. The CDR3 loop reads CASSLAGGAYTGELFF. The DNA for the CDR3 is TGTGCCAGCAGCTTAGCAGGGGGCGCATATACCGGGGAGCTGTTTTTT.

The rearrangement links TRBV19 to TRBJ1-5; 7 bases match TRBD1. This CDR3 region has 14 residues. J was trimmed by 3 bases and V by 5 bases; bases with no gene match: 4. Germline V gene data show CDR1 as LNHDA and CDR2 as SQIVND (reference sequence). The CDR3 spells CASSPGGSNQPQHF. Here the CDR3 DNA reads TGTGCCAGTAGTCCAGGGGGTTCCAATCAGCCCCAGCATTTT. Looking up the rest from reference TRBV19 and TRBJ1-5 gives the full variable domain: DGGITQSPKYLFRKEGQNVTLSCEQNLNHDAMYWYRQDPGQGLRLIYYSQIVNDFQKGDIAEGYSVSREKKESFPLTVTSAQKNPTAFYLCASSPGGSNQPQHFGDGTRLSIL.